One and the same sample provided the 15 T cell receptor beta chains below, sequenced in a study of blood T cells in healthy people across ages. Combining a sample-barcoded 5' primer with a J-beta primer mix, a second PCR ran for about 6 to 12 cycles. Using its own MiXCR run on the 5' RACE reads, TCRdb lists one record per CDR3 protein. The data hold roughly 830,000 distinct CDR3 sequences, with around 62% observed a single time. Material for sequencing was blood. The receptors shown here come from a man in his thirties or forties in good health.

This clonotype came up a few times. The V and J genes are TRBV10-3 and TRBJ2-1; a weak D match, TRBD2 (6 bases). V was shortened by 11 bases and J by 8 bases, with 16 bases between the two germline ends. Germline V lookup: CDR1 ENHRY, CDR2 SYGVKD. The CDR3 runs 12 residues. The CDR3 region is CAVSSGGDEQFF. For the CDR3, the DNA is TGTGCCGTCTCATCGGGCGGGGATGAGCAGTTCTTC.

This clonotype was seen once. The CDR3 DNA follows: TGTGCCAGCAGCCCCCGGACAGTTGGGCGAATTAATGAAAAACTGTTTTTT. Encoded protein: CASSPRTVGRINEKLFF. V gene TRBV7-8 combines with J gene TRBJ1-4, with D perhaps TRBD1 (6 bases). This CDR3 spans 17 amino acids. CDR1 is SGHVS and CDR2 is FQNEAQ in the germline V gene. Trimming removed 5 bases from V and 4 bases from J, with 20 bases in between.

This clonotype was found once. This rearrangement joins TRBV7-9 to TRBJ2-5; TRBD2 agrees at 8 bases. V shed 5 bases, J shed 11 bases, and the junction held 7 bases outside the gene matches. This CDR3 is 12 amino acids long. CDR1 is SEHNR and CDR2 is FQNEAQ in the germline V gene (reference sequence). This CDR3 reads CASSPKAGEQYF. The CDR3 nucleotides read TGTGCCAGCAGCCCAAAAGCGGGGGAGCAGTACTTC.

V gene TRBV10-3 combines with J gene TRBJ2-5; no firm D call. The better agreement between TRBJ2-7 and the DNA end casts doubt on the J call. Per the germline V gene, CDR1 is ENHRY and CDR2 is SYGVKD. CDR3 size: 14 residues. CDR3 protein: CAISDGQVAYEQYF. The CDR3 DNA reads TGTGCCATCAGTGATGGCCAGGTGGCCTACGAGCAGTACTTC.

V usage is TRBV7-2 and J usage is TRBJ1-2; 9 bases align to TRBD1. The length of the CDR3 is 16 residues. With V trimmed by 5 bases and J by 6 bases, 13 bases remained unmatched. CDR1 and CDR2 from the germline V gene are SGHTA and FQGNSA. The CDR3 loop is CASSLGQGRERDGYTF. The CDR3 coding sequence is TGTGCCAGCAGCCTTGGACAGGGGCGCGAGAGAGATGGCTACACCTTC.

The rearrangement links TRBV20-1 to TRBJ2-3; the D gene is possibly TRBD1 (5 bases). Germline CDR1 DFQATT, CDR2 SNEGSKA (reference sequence). The CDR3 has 12 residues. The ends were cut back, 4 bases at V and 8 bases at J, with 13 bases in the middle. The CDR3 DNA reads as TGCAGTGCTATCCTTGGGCAGGGTACGCAGTATTTT. Translation gives CSAILGQGTQYF.

V gene TRBV6-2 or TRBV6-3 combines with J gene TRBJ1-1; D unclear. The length of the CDR3 is 15 residues. Germline V lookup: CDR1 MNHEY, CDR2 SVGEGT. V gave up 0 bases and J gave up 4 bases, with 12 bases separating them. CDR3 sequence reads: CASSYSGQAVTEAFF. Written as DNA, the CDR3 is TGTGCCAGCAGTTACTCTGGCCAAGCGGTCACTGAAGCTTTCTTT.

CDR3 amino acids: CASSQEGGQGANGYTF. CDR3 DNA: TGTGCCAGCAGCCAAGAAGGTGGACAGGGGGCAAATGGCTACACCTTC. The J gene is TRBJ1-2, the V gene TRBV3-1; the match to TRBD1 covers 11 bases. The length of the CDR3 is 16 residues. Germline CDR1 and CDR2: LGHDT and YNNKEL (reference sequence). V lost 0 bases and J lost 6; bases outside the gene matches: 6.

The rearrangement uses TRBV29-1 and TRBJ1-2, with unresolved D. Looked up from germline, CDR1 is SQVTM and CDR2 is ANQGSEA. This CDR3 has 10 residues. The V end was cut by 6 bases, the J end by 7 bases, with 9 bases between. The CDR3: CSVLDGGYTF. CDR3 in DNA: TGCAGCGTGCTGGACGGTGGCTACACCTTC.

CDR3 protein: CAPGHTYEQYF. CDR3 in DNA: TGTGCCCCCGGACATACCTACGAGCAGTACTTC. The chain recombines TRBV24-1 with TRBJ2-7, with TRBD1 as a possible D gene (5 bases). CDR3 size: 11 residues. The germline V gene encodes CDR1 KGHDR and CDR2 SFDVKD. Trimming removed 12 bases from V and 2 bases from J, with 10 bases in between.

This clonotype showed up just a few times. The chain couples TRBV20-1 to TRBJ2-7; possible D gene TRBD2, 6 bases. The J call may be incorrect, as the DNA end agrees better with TRBJ2-5. There are 12 residues in the CDR3. CDR1 is DFQATT, CDR2 SNEGSKA, per germline (reference sequence). For the CDR3, the DNA is TGCAGTGCTATGGGACTGGCGGAGACCCAGTACTTC. Encoded protein: CSAMGLAETQYF.

This clonotype came up many times. The rearrangement uses TRBV28 and TRBJ2-1; D is ambiguous. V lost 8 bases and J 0 bases, leaving 20 bases between the germline ends. The germline gives CDR1 MDHEN, CDR2 SYDVKM. CDR3 length: 17 residues. This CDR3 is CASFPSGTLRSYNEQFF. The CDR3 coding sequence is TGTGCCAGCTTCCCTTCCGGAACGTTACGCTCCTACAATGAGCAGTTCTTC.

The chain links TRBV11-1 to TRBJ2-5, with D tentatively TRBD1 (6 bases). The CDR3 is 15 amino acids. Trimming removed 5 bases from V and 4 bases from J, with 17 bases in between. The germline V gene encodes CDR1 SGHAT and CDR2 FQDESV (reference sequence). The CDR3, as DNA: TGTGCCAGCAGCCAAAACAGGGCAGCCCGAGAGACCCAGTACTTC. Its protein product is CASSQNRAARETQYF.

The rearrangement links TRBV5-1 to TRBJ2-1, with D possibly matching TRBD1 (6 bases). Germline values: CDR1 SGHRS, CDR2 YFSETQ. This CDR3 has 16 amino acids. Trimming took off 4 bases at V and 4 bases at J, with 18 bases between the two ends. The CDR3 protein is CASSRQQGSTYNEQFF. The CDR3 DNA reads as TGCGCCAGCAGCAGACAACAGGGCTCTACTTACAATGAGCAGTTCTTC.

The chain joins TRBV7-9 to TRBJ2-3; 8 bases are a match to TRBD2. In germline, CDR1 is SEHNR, CDR2 FQNEAQ (reference sequence). This CDR3 comprises 16 residues. J was trimmed by 2 bases and V by 5 bases; bases with no gene match: 9. Written as DNA, the CDR3 is TGTGCCAGCAGCCCGCCGGGGGGGATGCTCACAGATACGCAGTATTTT. It yields the protein CASSPPGGMLTDTQYF.